The source of this T cell receptor (beta chain) is a study of blood T cell repertoires in COVID-19. This CDR3 has 14 residues. This clone was observed a single time. The data were produced by immunoSEQ multiplex PCR, yet TCRdb's version contains in-frame clones alone and is incomplete. The sample consists of 65,000 to 90,000 clones, about 86% of them appearing once. The sample consisted of peripheral blood. The genes are TRBV21-1 and TRBJ1-6; the table's D gene call, TRBD1, was not cross checked with the DNA. TRBV21-1 is a recognized pseudogene. This clonotype originated in a woman older than 75 in a cohort sampled during active or convalescent COVID-19. The CDR3 sequence: CASSKGTGDAPLHF. The CDR3 DNA follows: TGTGCCAGCAGCAAAGGGACAGGGGATGCACCCCTCCACTTT.